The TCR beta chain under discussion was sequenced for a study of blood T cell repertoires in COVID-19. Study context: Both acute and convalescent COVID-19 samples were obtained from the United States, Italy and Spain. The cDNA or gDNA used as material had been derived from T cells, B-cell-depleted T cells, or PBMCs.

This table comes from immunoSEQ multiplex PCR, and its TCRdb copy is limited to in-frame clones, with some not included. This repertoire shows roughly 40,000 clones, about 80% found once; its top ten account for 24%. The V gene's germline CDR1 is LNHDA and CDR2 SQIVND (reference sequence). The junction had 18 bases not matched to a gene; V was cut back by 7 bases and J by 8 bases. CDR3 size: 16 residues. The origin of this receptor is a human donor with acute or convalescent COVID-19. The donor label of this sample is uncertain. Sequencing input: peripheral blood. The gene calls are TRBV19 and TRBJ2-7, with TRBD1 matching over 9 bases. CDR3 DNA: TGTGCCAGTACTATTTCCGGGACAGGGAGTCGAGGGCAGCAGTACTTC. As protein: CASTISGTGSRGQQYF.